Detailed here is one TCR beta chain. The antigen it recognizes is unknown. No much larger clone is present one base from it, and per-base qualities are unavailable. These data belong to a study of blood T cell repertoires in COVID-19 (TCRdb year 2020). For context, the study as a whole: The collaborator samples originated in the United States, Italy and Spain and spanned the acute and convalescent phases of COVID-19. The prospective study material was composed of cDNA or gDNA derived from T cells, B-cell-depleted T cells, or PBMCs. Subjects who had been exposed to COVID-19, were actively infected with it, or had recovered from it provided the deeply sampled blood TCRbeta repertoires that made up the dataset. The repertoires were made available in a free public database intended to serve as a resource for research on the immune response to SARS-CoV-2. Samples came from the ongoing ImmuneRACE study (first 160 participants) plus 1,254 subjects from 6 global collaborators. A de-identified subject ID, COVID-19 status, age in years and sex were almost always included in the sample metadata. Where HLA class I and class II types were available, the types were taken from metadata supplied by the sample provider, not from assay-based typing. Results and caveats for the whole study, not just this receptor: The quantity of clinical and demographic metadata differed by source and by participant and was supplied without curation.

At one collaborating source in Seattle, patients were enrolled during active infection and were followed longitudinally through the course of disease. Whole blood was collected in K2EDTA tubes by collaborating institutions according to the institutions' own protocols. For TCRbeta analysis, collaborators shipped samples in one of three forms: frozen whole blood, isolated PBMCs, or DNA extracted from either of those sample types. TCRbeta CDR3 regions were amplified from genomic DNA using the immunoSEQ Assay, a bias-controlled multiplex PCR. Per the original workflow: Nucleated cell counts per sample were estimated from amplification of reference gene primers within the assay. Sequence reads were collapsed and filtered to measure the absolute abundance of every unique TCRbeta CDR3 rearrangement. For each sample, productive Simpson clonality was calculated by taking the square root of Simpson's diversity index across productive rearrangements. TCRdb mirrors the immuneACCESS table, restricted to in-frame sequences. Some clones are absent from its copies; in checked studies, under half trace to an unresolved V gene, and the reason for the others is unknown. That table gives V, J and clone size, and the DNA gave D and trimming. This sample has roughly 410,000 clones in its table, and more than 70% of those were observed once. 2.3% of the sample lies in the top ten.

Material for sequencing was peripheral blood. The origin of this receptor is a woman aged 55-70 years with COVID-19, enrolled during active disease.

The CDR3 here reads CASSEEGTGWSTEAFF. The DNA reads TGTGCCAGCAGTGAAGAGGGAACAGGGTGGTCCACTGAAGCTTTCTTT. The receptor chain draws on TRBV6-1 and TRBJ1-1; the D region possibly corresponds to TRBD1 (6 bases align). The junction shows trimming of 1 base on V and 4 bases on J, plus 16 bases between the germline ends. The CDR3, cysteine through phenylalanine, is 16 amino acids long. Only the CDR3 portion is preserved as DNA: 48 bases, with reading frame beginning at the first base. The germline V gene yields MNHNS for CDR1 and SASEGT for CDR2.